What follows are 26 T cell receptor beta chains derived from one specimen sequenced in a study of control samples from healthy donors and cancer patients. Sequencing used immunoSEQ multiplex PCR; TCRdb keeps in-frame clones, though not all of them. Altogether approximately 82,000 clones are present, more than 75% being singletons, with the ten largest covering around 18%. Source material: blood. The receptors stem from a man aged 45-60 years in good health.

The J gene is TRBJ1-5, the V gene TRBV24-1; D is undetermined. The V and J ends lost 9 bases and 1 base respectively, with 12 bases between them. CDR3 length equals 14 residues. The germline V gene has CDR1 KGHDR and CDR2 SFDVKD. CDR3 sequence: CATGTGGSNQPQHF. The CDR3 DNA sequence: TGTGCCACCGGAACCGGTGGGAGCAATCAGCCCCAGCATTTT.

CDR3 nucleotide sequence: TGTGCCAGCAGGTCTAATGGGTCTCCCCTCCTGGACGAGCAGTACTTC. It yields the protein CASRSNGSPLLDEQYF. The chain has TRBV11-2 and TRBJ2-7; D gene unclear. The V gene's germline CDR1 is SGHAT and CDR2 FQNNGV. V was shortened by 6 bases and J by 5 bases, with 23 bases between the two germline ends. The CDR3 is 16 amino acids. The full variable domain, completed using reference TRBV11-2 and TRBJ2-7, is EAGVAQSPRYKIIEKRQSVAFWCNPISGHATLYWYQQILGQGPKLLIQFQNNGVVDDSQLPKDRFSAERLKGVDSTLKIQPAKLEDSAVYLCASRSNGSPLLDEQYFGPGTRLTVT.

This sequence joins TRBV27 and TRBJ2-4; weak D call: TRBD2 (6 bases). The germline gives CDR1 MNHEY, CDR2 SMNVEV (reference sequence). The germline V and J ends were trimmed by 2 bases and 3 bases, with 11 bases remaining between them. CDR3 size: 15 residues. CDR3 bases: TGTGCCAGCAGTTTACACGGGACTGGCAAAAACATTCAGTACTTC. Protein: CASSLHGTGKNIQYF.

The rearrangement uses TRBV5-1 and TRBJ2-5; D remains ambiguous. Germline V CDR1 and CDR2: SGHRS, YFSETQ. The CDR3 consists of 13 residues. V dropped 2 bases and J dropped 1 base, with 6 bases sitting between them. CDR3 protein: CASSLSSQETQYF. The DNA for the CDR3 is TGCGCCAGCAGCTTATCGAGCCAAGAGACCCAGTACTTC.

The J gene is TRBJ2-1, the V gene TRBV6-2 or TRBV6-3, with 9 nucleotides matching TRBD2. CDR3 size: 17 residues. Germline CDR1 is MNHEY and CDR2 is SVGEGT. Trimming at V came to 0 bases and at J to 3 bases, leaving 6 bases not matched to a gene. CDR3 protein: CASSYSRGLAYYNEQFF. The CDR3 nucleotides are TGTGCCAGCAGTTACTCGAGGGGACTAGCCTACTACAATGAGCAGTTCTTC.

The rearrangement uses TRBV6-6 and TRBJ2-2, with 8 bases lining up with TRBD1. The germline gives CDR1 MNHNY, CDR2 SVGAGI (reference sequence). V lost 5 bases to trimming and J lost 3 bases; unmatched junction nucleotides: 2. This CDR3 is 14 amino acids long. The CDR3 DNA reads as TGTGCCAGCAGTCACAGGGGGGACACCGGGGAGCTGTTTTTT. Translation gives CASSHRGDTGELFF.

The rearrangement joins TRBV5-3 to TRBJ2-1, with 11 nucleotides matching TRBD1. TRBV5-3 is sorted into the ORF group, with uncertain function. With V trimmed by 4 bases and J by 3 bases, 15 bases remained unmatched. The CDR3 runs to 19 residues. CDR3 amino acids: CARSGRDRGVPSIYNEQFF. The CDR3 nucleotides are TGTGCCAGAAGCGGCCGGGACAGGGGGGTTCCATCTATCTACAATGAGCAGTTCTTC.

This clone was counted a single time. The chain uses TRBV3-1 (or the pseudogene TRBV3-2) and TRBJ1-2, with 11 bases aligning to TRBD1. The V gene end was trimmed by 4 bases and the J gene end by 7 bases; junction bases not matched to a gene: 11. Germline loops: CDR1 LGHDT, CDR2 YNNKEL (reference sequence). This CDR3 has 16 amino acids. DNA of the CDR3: TGTGCCAGCAGCCCTGGTTCAGGACAGGGGGCCGGTGGCTACACCTTC. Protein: CASSPGSGQGAGGYTF.

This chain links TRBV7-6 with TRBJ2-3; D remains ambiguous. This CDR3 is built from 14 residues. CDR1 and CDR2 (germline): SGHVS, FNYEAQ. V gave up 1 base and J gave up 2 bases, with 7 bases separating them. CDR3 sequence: CASSLGGNTDTQYF. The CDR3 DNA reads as TGTGCCAGCAGCTTAGGGGGAAACACAGATACGCAGTATTTT.

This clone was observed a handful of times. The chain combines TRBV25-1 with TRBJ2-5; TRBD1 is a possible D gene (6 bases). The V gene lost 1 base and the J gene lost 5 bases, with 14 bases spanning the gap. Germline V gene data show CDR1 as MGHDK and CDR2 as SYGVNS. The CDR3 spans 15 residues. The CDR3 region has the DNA TGTGCCAGCAGTGAATCCGGAACAGGGCCCGAGACCCAGTACTTC. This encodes CASSESGTGPETQYF.

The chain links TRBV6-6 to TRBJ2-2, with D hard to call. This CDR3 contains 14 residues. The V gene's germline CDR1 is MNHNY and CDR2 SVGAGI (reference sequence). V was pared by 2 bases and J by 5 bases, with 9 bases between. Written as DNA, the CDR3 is TGTGCCAGCAGTTACCCTGCAGGAACCGGGGAGCTGTTTTTT. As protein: CASSYPAGTGELFF.

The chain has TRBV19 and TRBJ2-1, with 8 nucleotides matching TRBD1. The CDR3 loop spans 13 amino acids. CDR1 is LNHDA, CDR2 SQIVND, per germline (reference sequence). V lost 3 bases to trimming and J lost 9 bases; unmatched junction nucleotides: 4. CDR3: CASSITGGGEQFF. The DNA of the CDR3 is TGTGCCAGTAGTATCACAGGGGGTGGTGAGCAGTTCTTC.

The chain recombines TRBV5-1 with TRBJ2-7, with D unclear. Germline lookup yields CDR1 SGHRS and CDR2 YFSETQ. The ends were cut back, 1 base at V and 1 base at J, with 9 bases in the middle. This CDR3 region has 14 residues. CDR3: CASSLSSVSYEQYF. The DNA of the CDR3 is TGCGCCAGCAGCTTGTCAAGCGTTTCCTACGAGCAGTACTTC.

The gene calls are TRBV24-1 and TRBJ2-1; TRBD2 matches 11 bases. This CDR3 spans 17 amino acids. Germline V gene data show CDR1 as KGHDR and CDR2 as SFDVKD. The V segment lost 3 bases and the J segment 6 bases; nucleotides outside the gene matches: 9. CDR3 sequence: CATSDLPTSGTGNEQFF. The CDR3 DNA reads TGTGCCACCAGTGATCTACCGACTAGCGGGACAGGCAATGAGCAGTTCTTC.

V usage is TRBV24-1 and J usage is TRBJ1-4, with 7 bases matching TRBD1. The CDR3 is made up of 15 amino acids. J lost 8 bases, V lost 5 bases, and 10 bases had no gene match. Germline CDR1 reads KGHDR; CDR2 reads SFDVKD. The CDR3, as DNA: TGTGCCACCAGTGCCGGGACAGACCATCTAGAAAAACTGTTTTTT. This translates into CATSAGTDHLEKLFF.

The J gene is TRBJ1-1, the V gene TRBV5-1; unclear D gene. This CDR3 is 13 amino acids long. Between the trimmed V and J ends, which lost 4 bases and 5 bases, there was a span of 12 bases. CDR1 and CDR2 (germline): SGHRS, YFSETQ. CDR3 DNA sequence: TGCGCCAGCAGCCTCATAGGAGGTACTGAAGCTTTCTTT. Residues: CASSLIGGTEAFF.

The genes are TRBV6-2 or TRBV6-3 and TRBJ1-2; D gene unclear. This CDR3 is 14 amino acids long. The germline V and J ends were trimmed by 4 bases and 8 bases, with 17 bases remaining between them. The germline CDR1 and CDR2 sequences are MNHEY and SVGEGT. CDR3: CASSSPPPSSGYTF. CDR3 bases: TGTGCCAGCAGTTCCCCGCCGCCTTCTTCGGGCTACACCTTC.

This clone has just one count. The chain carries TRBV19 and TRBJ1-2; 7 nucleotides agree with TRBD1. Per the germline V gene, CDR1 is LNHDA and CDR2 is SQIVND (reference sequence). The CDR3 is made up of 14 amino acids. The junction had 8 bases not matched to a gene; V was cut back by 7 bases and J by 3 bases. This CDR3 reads CASTIGTAYYGYTF. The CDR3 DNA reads TGTGCCAGTACCATAGGGACAGCCTACTATGGCTACACCTTC.

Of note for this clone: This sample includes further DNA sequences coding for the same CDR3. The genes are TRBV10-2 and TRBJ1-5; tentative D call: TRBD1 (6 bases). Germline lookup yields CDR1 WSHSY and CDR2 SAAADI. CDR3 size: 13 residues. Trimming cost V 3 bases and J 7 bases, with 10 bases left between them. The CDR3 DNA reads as TGCGCCAGCAGTGAAGTCAGGGGCCAGCCCCAGCATTTT. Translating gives CASSEVRGQPQHF.

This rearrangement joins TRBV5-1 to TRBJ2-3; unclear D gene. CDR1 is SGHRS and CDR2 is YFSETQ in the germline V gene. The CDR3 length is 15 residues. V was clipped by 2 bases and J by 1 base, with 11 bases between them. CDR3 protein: CASSFRSPGTDTQYF. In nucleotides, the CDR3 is TGCGCCAGCAGCTTTCGATCCCCGGGCACAGATACGCAGTATTTT.

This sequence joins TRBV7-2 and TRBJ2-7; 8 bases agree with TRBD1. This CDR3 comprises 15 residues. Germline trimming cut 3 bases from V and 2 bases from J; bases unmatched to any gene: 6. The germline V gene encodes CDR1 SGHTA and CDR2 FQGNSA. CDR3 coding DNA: TGTGCCAGCAGCTTTTACCTGGGACAGGCCTACGAGCAGTACTTC. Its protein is CASSFYLGQAYEQYF.

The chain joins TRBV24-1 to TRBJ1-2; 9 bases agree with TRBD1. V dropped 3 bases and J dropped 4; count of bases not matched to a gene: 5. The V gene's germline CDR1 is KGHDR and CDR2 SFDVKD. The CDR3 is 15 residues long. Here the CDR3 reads CATSDPGTGPYGYTF. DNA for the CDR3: TGTGCCACCAGTGATCCCGGGACAGGGCCCTATGGCTACACCTTC.

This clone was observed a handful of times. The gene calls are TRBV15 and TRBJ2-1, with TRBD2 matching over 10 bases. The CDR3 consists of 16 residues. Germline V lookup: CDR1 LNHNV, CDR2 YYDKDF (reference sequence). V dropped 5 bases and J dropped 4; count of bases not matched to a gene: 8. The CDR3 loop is CATSGGSGGAYNEQFF. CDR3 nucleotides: TGTGCCACCAGCGGAGGGAGCGGGGGGGCATACAATGAGCAGTTCTTC.

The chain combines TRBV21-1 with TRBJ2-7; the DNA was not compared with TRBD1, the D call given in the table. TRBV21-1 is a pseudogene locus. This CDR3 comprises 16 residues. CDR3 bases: TGTGCCAGCAGCGACTGGCAGGGTAGGTCCGACCACGAGCAGTACGTC. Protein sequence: CASSDWQGRSDHEQYV.

This CDR3 reads CASSWDNNEQFF. The CDR3 region has the DNA TGTGCCAGCAGCTGGGATAACAATGAGCAGTTCTTC. This chain uses TRBV5-4 with TRBJ2-1, with D uncertain. Germline V gives CDR1 SGHNT, CDR2 YYREEE (reference sequence). The CDR3 sequence is 12 residues long. The V end was cut by 3 bases, the J end by 5 bases, with 6 bases between.

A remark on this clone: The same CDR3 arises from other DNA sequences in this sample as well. The CDR3 DNA sequence: TGTGCCAGCAGTTTTTCTACTAGCGGGACCTACGAGCAGTACTTC. Amino acids: CASSFSTSGTYEQYF. This chain uses TRBV7-2 with TRBJ2-7, with TRBD2 identical over 10 bases. Germline V CDR1 and CDR2: SGHTA, FQGNSA. The CDR3 has 15 amino acids. J gave up 2 bases and V 6 bases, and 7 bases lay outside the gene matches.